Here is one T cell receptor (beta chain) with its context. Its antigen is still unknown. Since a much larger clone is just one base distant, this may be a read error. Construction of TCR beta libraries relied on iRepertoire HTBI primers and on Arm-PCR targeting CDR3 regions. TCRdb passed the multiplex PCR reads through MiXCR, listing each CDR3 protein once. The sample consists of 400,000 to 600,000 distinct CDR3 sequences, 20% to 25% of them appearing once. The CDR3 length is 13 residues. Trimming shortened V by 6 bases and J by 8 bases, and 16 bases separated the two germline ends. The time point is: persistent/refractory GD, antithyroid drugs over 5 years with positive TRAb. TCR sequences were obtained from RNA taken from PBMCs. In Xi'an, China, an endocrinology department was the source of patients. This specimen belongs to a study of regulatory T cells in long-lasting Graves disease. Study outcomes and limitations: Favored gene segments in persistent disease were TRBV28, TRBJ1-2 and TRBJ2-5. Relative to newly diagnosed Graves' patients, persistent ones had lower TCR diversity.

V gene TRBV12-3 or TRBV12-4 combines with J gene TRBJ1-2; D possibly corresponds to TRBD1 (5 bases). This receptor was obtained from a female donor with Graves disease. The sequenced sample was peripheral blood mononuclear cells (PBMCs), obtained when the disease was refractory, from a patient treated with antithyroid drugs. CDR3 in amino acids: CASRQEPLQGYTF. Written as DNA, the CDR3 is TGTGCCAGCAGACAGGAACCCCTCCAAGGCTACACCTTC.